The TCR beta chain under discussion was sequenced for a study of blood T cells in healthy people across ages. The CDR3 is 16 residues long. V was clipped by 4 bases and J by 7 bases; unmatched bases: 8. Germline V gives CDR1 SGHTA, CDR2 FQGNSA. Points from the study as a whole: Age brought a roughly linear fall in TCR beta diversity measured per million T cells. Both naive CD4+ cell counts and diversity were greater in long-lived donors than in aged donors.

With a J-beta primer mix and a sample-barcoded 5' primer, a second PCR ran about 7 to 12 cycles. All samples yielded 2.5 million or more CDR3-containing paired-end reads. TCRdb re-called the 5' RACE reads through MiXCR, storing one row per CDR3 protein. The data contain approximately 800,000 distinct CDR3 sequences, around two thirds of them singletons. The authors extracted at least 5 micrograms of total RNA per sample. In the case of this clonotype: Antigen unknown.

Sequencing was carried out using blood. This clonotype originated in a man between 25 and 39 years old in good health. The chain joins TRBV7-2 to TRBJ2-1, with 12 nucleotides matching TRBD2. The CDR3, as DNA: TGTGCCAGCAGCTCCCGCCCTAGCGGGGGGGGAAATGAGCAGTTCTTC. It translates to CASSSRPSGGGNEQFF.